Listed below are T cell receptor beta chains from one sample, sequenced in a study of blood T cells in healthy people across ages. TCRdb used MiXCR to reprocess the 5' RACE reads, holding one entry per CDR3 protein. The table has 700,000 or so distinct CDR3 sequences, about 20% seen once; the top ten hold around 21%. The sequenced sample consisted of blood. The receptors shown here come from a man aged 65 to 85 in good health. The CDR3 runs from the conserved cysteine through the conserved F or W. D genes are given only for firm matches. For some rows the clone size is stated as once, few or many, or as a class when expanded; others skip it.

j_call clone_size v_call cdr3_length d_call cdr3_aa cdr3_nt
TRBJ2-3 . TRBV20-1 15 . CSAPRGQGARDTQYF TGCAGTGCGCCTCGGGGGCAGGGCGCTCGAGATACGCAGTATTTT
TRBJ1-1 . TRBV12-3/TRBV12-4 11 . CASSLREQAFF TGTGCCAGCAGTTTAAGGGAACAAGCTTTCTTT
TRBJ2-5 many TRBV12-3/TRBV12-4 15 TRBD2 CASSLPSGRKETQYF TGTGCCAGCAGCCTACCTAGCGGGAGGAAAGAGACCCAGTACTTC
TRBJ1-4 few TRBV27 15 TRBD1 CASSLTGQGLRKLFF TGTGCCAGCAGTTTAACGGGACAGGGCCTGAGAAAACTGTTTTTT
TRBJ2-3 . TRBV6-2/TRBV6-3 14 . CASRLPATSDTQYF TGTGCCAGCAGACTCCCCGCGACTTCAGATACGCAGTATTTT
TRBJ1-5 . TRBV6-1 13 . CASTGQLYLPQHF TGTGCCAGCACGGGTCAACTCTATCTGCCCCAGCATTTT
TRBJ2-7 few TRBV10-3 15 . CAISELGQGAYEQYF TGTGCCATCAGTGAGTTAGGACAAGGAGCTTACGAGCAGTACTTC
TRBJ2-3 few TRBV7-8 16 TRBD1 CASSSRTGVGTDTQYF TGTGCCAGCAGCTCTCGGACAGGCGTGGGCACAGATACGCAGTATTTT
TRBJ1-4 . TRBV3-1 15 . CASSQRGVANEKLFF TGTGCCAGCAGCCAGCGGGGTGTAGCTAATGAAAAACTGTTTTTT
TRBJ1-1 . TRBV27 14 . CASSLGPRATEAFF TGTGCCAGCAGTTTAGGCCCCAGGGCTACTGAAGCTTTCTTT
TRBJ2-3 . TRBV7-6 13 . CASSLEQPDTQYF TGTGCCAGCAGCTTAGAGCAGCCAGATACGCAGTATTTT
TRBJ1-2 . TRBV20-1 13 . CSASDRANYGYTF TGCAGTGCTAGTGACAGAGCTAACTATGGCTACACCTTC
TRBJ2-7 . TRBV28 14 . CASSQKGVVLEQYF TGTGCCAGCAGTCAGAAGGGAGTTGTCTTGGAGCAGTACTTC
TRBJ1-4 once TRBV6-1 13 . CATRRGVREKLFF TGTGCCACCAGGAGAGGGGTGAGAGAAAAACTGTTTTTT
TRBJ2-7 . TRBV27 16 TRBD2 CASSPRRLAGIYEQYF TGTGCCAGCAGTCCCCGGCGACTAGCGGGTATCTACGAGCAGTACTTC
TRBJ2-3 . TRBV7-3 15 TRBD2 CASSRLAGFTDTQYF TGTGCCAGCAGCCGACTAGCGGGCTTCACAGATACGCAGTATTTT
TRBJ1-2 . TRBV6-6 15 . CASSYVAGREFGYTF TGTGCCAGCAGTTACGTGGCAGGGAGGGAGTTTGGCTACACCTTC
TRBJ2-2 . TRBV20-1 12 . CSAPTSSGELFF TGCAGTGCCCCTACTAGTTCCGGGGAGCTGTTTTTT
TRBJ1-1 few TRBV29-1 14 . CSVEDPSGIPVAFF TGCAGCGTTGAAGACCCCTCCGGGATCCCGGTAGCTTTCTTT
TRBJ1-2 once TRBV24-1 13 . CATSDSRNYGYTF TGTGCCACCAGTGATTCCCGTAACTATGGCTACACCTTC
TRBJ2-3 . TRBV6-2/TRBV6-3 13 . CAGSYPLGDTQYF TGTGCCGGCAGTTACCCGCTTGGAGATACGCAGTATTTT
TRBJ2-3 . TRBV11-3 14 . CASSLDLNSDTQYF TGTGCCAGCAGCTTAGATCTGAATTCAGATACGCAGTATTTT
TRBJ1-2 . TRBV25-1 13 . CASRIWYKDGYTF TGTGCCAGCAGAATATGGTACAAAGACGGCTACACCTTC
TRBJ2-1 few TRBV7-2 15 TRBD2 CASSRTSGSRHEQFF TGTGCCAGCAGCCGAACTAGCGGGAGTCGCCATGAGCAGTTCTTC
TRBJ1-1 few TRBV2 13 . CASTQQPNTEAFF TGTGCCAGCACCCAGCAGCCGAACACTGAAGCTTTCTTT
TRBJ2-2 few TRBV7-9 15 . CASSLELGRTGELFF TGTGCCAGCAGCTTAGAACTAGGAAGAACCGGGGAGCTGTTTTTT
TRBJ2-3 . TRBV18 15 TRBD1 CASSRTGGLTDTQYF TGTGCCAGCTCAAGGACAGGGGGCCTCACAGATACGCAGTATTTT
TRBJ2-7 few TRBV5-5 15 . CASSINPGPQYEQYF TGTGCCAGCAGCATAAATCCGGGACCACAATACGAGCAGTACTTC
TRBJ1-1 once TRBV24-1 14 . CATSRGVGNTEAFF TGTGCCACCAGTAGAGGGGTGGGGAACACTGAAGCTTTCTTT
TRBJ1-4 . TRBV29-1 12 TRBD1 CSVTGINEKLFF TGCAGCGTGACAGGGATCAATGAAAAACTGTTTTTT